The 25 T cell receptor beta chains below all came from one sample that was sequenced in a study of T-cell memory formation after mild COVID-19. TCRdb ran MiXCR on the 5' RACE reads and lists one entry per CDR3 protein. Among 200,000 or so distinct CDR3 sequences listed, around 16% were seen once. The sequenced sample consisted of PBMCs or a T cell subset sorted from them (not recorded which). The receptor set was obtained from an adult woman who had mild COVID-19 (a few samples of this study predate the infection). Cell type and time point are not known.

This clonotype showed up just a few times. The chain carries TRBV4-1 and TRBJ2-1, with D tentatively TRBD2 (6 bases). Germline V lookup: CDR1 MGHRA, CDR2 YSYEKL. V was cut by 3 bases and J by 6 bases, with 12 bases left in between. The CDR3 contains 14 residues. This CDR3 is CASSHTLASNEQFF. The CDR3 region has the DNA TGCGCCAGCAGCCATACGCTAGCGAGCAATGAGCAGTTCTTC.

This clonotype has only a few counts. The chain is built from TRBV7-3 and TRBJ2-1, with TRBD2 identical over 8 bases. The junction had 7 bases not matched to a gene; V was cut back by 5 bases and J by 10 bases. CDR3 length: 13 residues. Germline V gene sequence: CDR1 SGHTA, CDR2 FQGTGA. CDR3 DNA sequence: TGTGCCAGCAGCCCCGGGGGGGGAACCGAGCAGTTCTTC. It encodes CASSPGGGTEQFF.

The chain couples TRBV7-2 to TRBJ2-2, with a possible D match to TRBD2 (5 bases). V lost 1 base to trimming and J lost 0 bases, with 6 bases between them. The CDR3 runs to 15 residues. CDR1 is SGHTA, CDR2 FQGNSA, per germline. CDR3 DNA: TGTGCCAGCAGCTTAGTCGGGGCGAACACCGGGGAGCTGTTTTTT. Amino acids: CASSLVGANTGELFF.

There are a few counts of this clonotype. The chain is built from TRBV11-2 and TRBJ2-1; 7 nucleotides line up with TRBD2. The germline CDR1 and CDR2 sequences are SGHAT and FQNNGV. The CDR3 has 19 residues. The V segment lost 1 base and the J segment 7 bases; nucleotides outside the gene matches: 19. The CDR3 is CASSLAREGLRGKGNEQFF. As DNA, the CDR3 is TGTGCCAGCAGCTTAGCGAGGGAGGGCTTGAGGGGTAAGGGGAATGAGCAGTTCTTC.

The chain has TRBV20-1 and TRBJ2-7; 15 bases are shared with TRBD2. CDR3 length: 18 amino acids. With 0 bases clipped from V and 4 bases from J, the junction kept 10 bases outside the gene matches. From germline, CDR1 is DFQATT and CDR2 SNEGSKA (reference sequence). CDR3 coding DNA: TGCAGTGCTAGAGATCGGCGGGGACTAGCGGGAGGCAGGTACGAGCAGTACTTC. Translated: CSARDRRGLAGGRYEQYF.

V usage is TRBV5-1 and J usage is TRBJ2-5; 11 positions agree with TRBD1. CDR1 SGHRS and CDR2 YFSETQ come from the germline V gene. Trimming at V came to 6 bases and at J to 4 bases, leaving 8 bases not matched to a gene. The CDR3 runs 15 residues. DNA of the CDR3: TGCGCCAGCATCGGAGGGACAGGGGGTCCAGAGACCCAGTACTTC. It encodes CASIGGTGGPETQYF.

This chain's CDR3 is CASSSDRIRAAFF. The CDR3 DNA is TGTGCCAGCAGCTCCGACAGAATCCGTGCGGCTTTCTTT. The rearrangement links TRBV5-6 to TRBJ1-1, with D possibly matching TRBD1 (5 bases). The CDR3 loop spans 13 amino acids. Looked up from germline, CDR1 is SGHDT and CDR2 is YYEEEE. Trimming left V 3 bases short and J 11 bases short, with 17 bases between.

The CDR3 loop reads CARLTSGRGNEQFF. CDR3 in DNA: TGTGCCAGGCTGACTAGCGGGAGGGGCAATGAGCAGTTCTTC. The genes are TRBV21-1 and TRBJ2-1; no DNA check was done on the table's D call, TRBD2. TRBV21-1 is classified as a pseudogene. The CDR3 is 14 amino acids.

This clonotype was seen a handful of times. The chain links TRBV6-2 or TRBV6-3 to TRBJ2-1; 8 positions match TRBD2. V lost 5 bases to trimming and J lost 13 bases; unmatched junction nucleotides: 10. In germline, CDR1 is MNHEY, CDR2 SVGEGT. The CDR3 consists of 13 residues. The CDR3 here is CASSPSSGTSQFF. The CDR3 nucleotides read TGTGCCAGCAGTCCATCATCCGGGACTAGTCAGTTCTTC.

This clonotype came up many times. This sequence joins TRBV11-2 and TRBJ2-3, with no clear D. The V end lost 5 bases, the J end lost 2 bases, and 14 bases lay between the germline ends. Per germline, CDR1 SGHAT and CDR2 FQNNGV. The length of the CDR3 is 15 residues. The CDR3 sequence: CASSPHVDHTDTQYF. CDR3 bases: TGTGCCAGCAGCCCACACGTGGACCACACAGATACGCAGTATTTT.

This clonotype was counted many times. V gene TRBV20-1 combines with J gene TRBJ2-7, with 7 bases aligning to TRBD2. Germline-derived CDR1 and CDR2 are DFQATT and SNEGSKA (reference sequence). V was pared by 6 bases and J by 5 bases, with 7 bases of the junction left unmatched. The length of the CDR3 is 12 residues. The CDR3 loop is CSALGTNHEQYF. In DNA, the CDR3 is TGCAGTGCCCTTGGGACTAACCACGAGCAGTACTTC.

This clonotype has a handful of counts. The rearrangement uses TRBV24-1 and TRBJ2-1, with 11 bases matching TRBD1. CDR1 KGHDR and CDR2 SFDVKD come from the germline V gene. V shed 3 bases, J shed 9 bases, and the junction held 6 bases outside the gene matches. The CDR3 consists of 15 residues. The CDR3 DNA is TGTGCCACCAGTGATGCCGGGACAGGGGGAATTGAGCAGTTCTTC. Protein sequence: CATSDAGTGGIEQFF.

This chain connects TRBV3-1 to TRBJ2-7; D ambiguous. Germline loops: CDR1 LGHDT, CDR2 YNNKEL (reference sequence). The CDR3 length is 13 residues. The ends were cut back, 3 bases at V and 1 base at J, with 7 bases in the middle. CDR3 sequence (DNA): TGTGCCAGCAGCCAGACCGCTTCCTACGAGCAGTACTTC. It codes for CASSQTASYEQYF.

This clonotype was counted only a few times. The chain joins TRBV7-9 to TRBJ2-2; 9 bases line up with TRBD2. This CDR3 contains 15 residues. Germline lookup yields CDR1 SEHNR and CDR2 FQNEAQ (reference sequence). V trimming: 1 base; J trimming: 9 bases; junction bases outside the gene matches: 6. The CDR3 is CASSLGSGRSRELFF. The CDR3 nucleotides are TGTGCCAGCAGCTTAGGTAGCGGGAGATCGCGGGAGCTGTTTTTT.

This clonotype appeared a few times. In DNA form, the CDR3 reads TGTGCCAGCAGCCATAGGCAGCAACTCGACGAGCAGTACTTC. Translated, it gives CASSHRQQLDEQYF. The rearrangement uses TRBV12-3 or TRBV12-4 and TRBJ2-7; D is ambiguous. The CDR3 covers 14 residues. Trimming left V 6 bases short and J 5 bases short, with 17 bases between.

The rearrangement uses TRBV6-6 and TRBJ2-5; the D gene is possibly TRBD1 (6 bases). CDR3 length: 14 residues. Trimming left V 2 bases short and J 4 bases short, with 11 bases between. Germline V gene sequence: CDR1 MNHNY, CDR2 SVGAGI (reference sequence). CDR3 coding DNA: TGTGCCAGCAGTTACCTGGGGGCGCGAGAGACCCAGTACTTC. As protein: CASSYLGARETQYF.

The rearrangement uses TRBV5-1 and TRBJ2-1, with D perhaps TRBD1 (5 bases). Trimming took off 4 bases at V and 10 bases at J, with 15 bases between the two ends. The CDR3 runs 13 residues. The V gene's germline CDR1 is SGHRS and CDR2 YFSETQ. The CDR3 nucleotides read TGCGCCAGCAGCGTAAACAGGCAAAAAGAGCAGTTCTTC. Protein: CASSVNRQKEQFF.

The chain carries TRBV6-5 and TRBJ2-5, with D possibly matching TRBD2 (7 bases). Germline lookup yields CDR1 MNHEY and CDR2 SVGAGI. Trimming cost V 5 bases and J 4 bases, with 17 bases left between them. The CDR3 extends over 15 amino acids. The CDR3 region is CASSTLGGRRETQYF. The CDR3 bases are TGTGCCAGCAGTACATTGGGGGGGCGCAGAGAGACCCAGTACTTC.

This clonotype has ten or more counts. V usage is TRBV12-3 or TRBV12-4 and J usage is TRBJ2-3, with D maybe TRBD2 (7 bases). The CDR3 has 15 amino acids. With 10 bases removed from V and 4 bases from J, the gap between germline ends came to 21 bases. CDR3 DNA sequence: TGTGCCACGACATGGGGGGGGCATATGTCAGATACGCAGTATTTT. Translation gives CATTWGGHMSDTQYF.

This chain joins TRBV12-3 or TRBV12-4 and TRBJ2-3; TRBD2 aligns across 10 bases. V lost 7 bases, J lost 5 bases, and 3 bases stayed unmatched. This CDR3 is 13 amino acids long. The CDR3 loop reads CASIRLAGDTQYF. The CDR3 nucleotides are TGTGCCAGCATTCGACTAGCGGGAGATACGCAGTATTTT.

This sequence joins TRBV12-3 or TRBV12-4 and TRBJ1-1; D is unresolved. With 3 bases removed from V and 5 bases from J, the gap between germline ends came to 16 bases. CDR3 length: 15 amino acids. Here the CDR3 reads CASSLEERLGTEAFF. The CDR3 region has the DNA TGTGCCAGCAGTTTGGAGGAAAGACTCGGGACTGAAGCTTTCTTT.

The V gene is TRBV30, the J gene TRBJ2-1; weak D call: TRBD1 (5 bases). The germline V gene encodes CDR1 GTSNPN and CDR2 SVGIG (reference sequence). Between the trimmed V and J ends, which lost 3 bases and 6 bases, there was a span of 9 bases. The CDR3 has 12 residues. The CDR3 nucleotides are TGTGCCTGGAGCCCAGGGTCCAATGAGCAGTTCTTC. This sequence encodes CAWSPGSNEQFF.

This clonotype was seen a few times. This chain uses TRBV24-1 with TRBJ2-1, with D perhaps matching TRBD2 (5 bases). V gave up 3 bases and J gave up 4 bases, with 12 bases separating them. Germline lookup yields CDR1 KGHDR and CDR2 SFDVKD. CDR3 length: 15 amino acids. The CDR3 DNA sequence: TGTGCCACCAGTGATGCGGTAGCGTCGTACAATGAGCAGTTCTTC. Protein product: CATSDAVASYNEQFF.

This clonotype has only a few counts. The J gene is TRBJ2-3, the V gene TRBV6-2 or TRBV6-3; the D is unclear. V was trimmed by 9 bases and J by 1 base, leaving 14 bases between them. CDR1 MNHEY and CDR2 SVGEGT come from the germline V gene. The CDR3 loop spans 14 amino acids. The CDR3 sequence is CASGEAGRTDTQYF. In DNA form, the CDR3 reads TGTGCCAGTGGTGAGGCCGGCCGCACAGATACGCAGTATTTT.

The rearrangement uses TRBV5-1 and TRBJ2-7; D is uncertain. The CDR3 is made up of 12 amino acids. V lost 0 bases and J lost 5, with 6 bases in between. Per the germline V gene, CDR1 is SGHRS and CDR2 is YFSETQ. This CDR3 is CASSLEVHEQYF. Written as DNA, the CDR3 is TGCGCCAGCAGCTTGGAAGTCCACGAGCAGTACTTC.